Listed below are T cell receptor beta chains from one sample, sequenced in a study of cytomegalovirus exposure and HLA in healthy donors. Sequencing was performed with immunoSEQ multiplex PCR; in TCRdb, only in-frame clones are kept and a portion is missing. The profile shows more than 140,000 clones, almost 85% of them singletons. The specimen was PBMCs. The receptor source for this set is a young man in good health and CMV-seropositive. The CDR3 runs from the conserved cysteine through the conserved F or W. A D gene is named only where the DNA matches it firmly. Part of the rows lack a size; the others show once, few, many or a class for expanded clones.

V gene	J gene	clone size	D gene	CDR3 DNA	CDR3 protein
TRBV5-1	TRBJ2-2	.	.	TGCGCCAGCAGCTTGTTACCGGGGGTAAGCACCGGGGAGCTGTTTTTT	CASSLLPGVSTGELFF
TRBV29-1	TRBJ2-5	.	.	TGCAGCGTCTCTAGCGCCGAAGAGACCCAGTACTTC	CSVSSAEETQYF
TRBV13	TRBJ2-7	.	.	TGTGCCAGCAGCCTTTTCGGGTCCGGACAGCCCTACGAGCAGTACTTC	CASSLFGSGQPYEQYF
TRBV28	TRBJ1-1	.	TRBD1	TGTGCCAGCAGAAACAGACAGGGTTTATATACTGAAGCTTTCTTT	CASRNRQGLYTEAFF
TRBV19	TRBJ2-3	.	.	TGTGCCAGTAGTATTGGGAGCGCAGATACGCAGTATTTT	CASSIGSADTQYF
TRBV27	TRBJ1-1	once	TRBD1	TGTGCCAGCAGTTTTTTGGGACAGGGCCGGGACACTGAAGCTTTCTTT	CASSFLGQGRDTEAFF
TRBV6-6	TRBJ2-7	once	.	TGTGCCAGCAGTTCCTTTGGGGCGGACACCTACGAGCAGTACTTC	CASSSFGADTYEQYF
TRBV7-6	TRBJ2-7	.	TRBD1	TGTGCCAGCAGCCCTCCCCCCGCAGGGGGCATCTACGAGCAGTACTTC	CASSPPPAGGIYEQYF
TRBV4-3	TRBJ2-3	few	TRBD1	TGCGCCAGCAGCCAAGTGGGGACAGGTTCAGATACGCAGTATTTT	CASSQVGTGSDTQYF
TRBV7-9	TRBJ1-4	.	TRBD1	TGTGCCAGCAGCCAATTGGTGACAGGGGTTAATGAAAAACTGTTTTTT	CASSQLVTGVNEKLFF
TRBV30	TRBJ2-7	.	.	TGTGCCTGGAGTCGCTCCTACGAGCAGTACTTC	CAWSRSYEQYF
TRBV7-9	TRBJ2-1	once	TRBD2	TGTGCCAGCAGTCACGGACTAGCGGGATGGAATGAGCAGTTCTTC	CASSHGLAGWNEQFF
TRBV2	TRBJ2-1	.	TRBD2	TGTGCCAGCAGCAGGACTAGCGGGACAAATGAGCAGTTCTTC	CASSRTSGTNEQFF
TRBV2	TRBJ1-5	.	TRBD1	TGTGCCAGCACCGGACAGGGTAGCGGTCAGCCCCAGCATTTT	CASTGQGSGQPQHF
TRBV7-2	TRBJ1-1	.	TRBD1	TGTGCCAGCAGCTTAGTTTCGACAGGGGTAGGGACTGAAGCTTTCTTT	CASSLVSTGVGTEAFF
TRBV28	TRBJ1-2	once	TRBD1	TGTGCCAGCACCACCCCCACGCAGGGGGGAGGCTACACCTTC	CASTTPTQGGGYTF
TRBV29-1	TRBJ1-2	.	TRBD1	TGCAGCGCGGGGGACAGGGGCAACTATGGCTACACCTTC	CSAGDRGNYGYTF
TRBV10-1	TRBJ2-2	.	.	TGCACCAGCAGTGAGGTAGCGACCGGGGAGCTGTTTTTT	CTSSEVATGELFF
TRBV5-4	TRBJ1-3	.	.	TGTGCCAGCAGCAGAAAGACAGGCTCTGGAAACACCATATATTTT	CASSRKTGSGNTIYF
TRBV15	TRBJ2-5	.	.	TGTGCCACCAGCAGATCAGGCCAAGAGACCCAGTACTTC	CATSRSGQETQYF
TRBV6-4	TRBJ2-1	.	TRBD1	TGTGCCAGCAGTGAATCCGAAGGGGACAGGGACAATGAGCAGTTCTTC	CASSESEGDRDNEQFF
TRBV6-4	TRBJ2-2	.	TRBD2	TGTGCCAGCAGTGAGAGCGGGAGCACCGGGGAGCTGTTTTTT	CASSESGSTGELFF
TRBV5-4	TRBJ2-1	.	.	TGTGCCAGCAGCCGAGACTACAATGAGCAGTTCTTC	CASSRDYNEQFF
TRBV7-2	TRBJ2-1	.	.	TGTGCCAGCAGCTTAGCGGGGAGCTCCTACAATGAGCAGTTCTTC	CASSLAGSSYNEQFF
TRBV27	TRBJ2-1	.	TRBD1	TGTGCCAGCAGTCTTCGGACAGGTAGCTCCTACAATGAGCAGTTCTTC	CASSLRTGSSYNEQFF
TRBV6-1	TRBJ1-1	.	TRBD1	TGTGCCAGCAGTACCCGGGACAGCAGGCCTGAAGCTTTCTTT	CASSTRDSRPEAFF
TRBV28	TRBJ1-1	.	.	TGTGCCAGCAGTTTAGTTGGGGGCGCGGACACTGAAGTTTTCTTT	CASSLVGGADTEVFF
TRBV20-1	TRBJ1-1	.	.	TGCAGTGTCCGGGGGGCTTTCTTT	CSVRGAFF
TRBV7-2	TRBJ1-1	.	TRBD1	TGTGCCAGCAGCCCACACAGGGGGTGGGTGAACACTGAAGCTTTCTTT	CASSPHRGWVNTEAFF